This TCR beta chain was captured by sequencing in a study of T cells in women clearing cervical HPV infection. Study summary: With HLA typing for only a few women, HLA confounding remains possible. Study-wide points: Richness differences could reflect unmeasured T-cell content per sample. TRBV6-7 abundance was lower in cases than controls (around 0.11% versus 0.16%).

Points on this clone: The antigen is unknown. The CDR3 extends 3 residues past the end of the read, so its final part is completed from the germline J gene.

Sequenced by immunoSEQ multiplex PCR; TCRdb stores in-frame clones only, minus some. This sample contains tens of thousands of clones. V was cut by 2 bases and J by 5 bases, with 12 bases left in between. Germline-derived CDR1 and CDR2 are SGHAT and FQNNGV. This CDR3 has 15 amino acids. The receptor's source is a woman aged 18-70 years with a cervical HPV16 infection that either progressed to CIN3+ or cleared (not recorded which). The rearrangement links TRBV11-2 to TRBJ2-2, with a tentative D call TRBD1 (5 bases). The specimen was blood buffy coat. The sequenced CDR3 bases are TGTGCCAGCAGCTTAAGAGCAGGGAAAACCGGGGAG. This translates into CASSLRAGKTGE. The CDR3 as a whole reads CASSLRAGKTGELFF.